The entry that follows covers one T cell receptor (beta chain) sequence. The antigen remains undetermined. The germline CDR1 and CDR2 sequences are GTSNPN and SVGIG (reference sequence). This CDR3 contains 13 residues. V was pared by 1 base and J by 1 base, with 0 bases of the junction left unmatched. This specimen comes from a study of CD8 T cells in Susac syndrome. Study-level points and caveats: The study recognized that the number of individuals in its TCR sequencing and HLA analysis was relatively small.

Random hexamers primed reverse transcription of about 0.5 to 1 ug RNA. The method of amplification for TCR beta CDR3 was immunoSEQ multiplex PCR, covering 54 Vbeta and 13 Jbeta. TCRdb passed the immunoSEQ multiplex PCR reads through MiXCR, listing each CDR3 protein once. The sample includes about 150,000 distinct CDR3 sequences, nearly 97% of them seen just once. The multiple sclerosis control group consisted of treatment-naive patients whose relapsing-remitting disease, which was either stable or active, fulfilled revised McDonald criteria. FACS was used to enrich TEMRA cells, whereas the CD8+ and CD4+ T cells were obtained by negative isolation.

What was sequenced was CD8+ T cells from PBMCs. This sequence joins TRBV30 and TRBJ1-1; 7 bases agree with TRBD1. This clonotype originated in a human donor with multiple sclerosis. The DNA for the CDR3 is TGTGCCTGGAGTGGACAGGGGAACACTGAAGCTTTCTTT. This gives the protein CAWSGQGNTEAFF.